Given below is one T cell receptor (beta chain) in context. The sample originates from a study of T cells in Graves' hyperthyroidism and ophthalmopathy. Across the study: Peripheral blood specimens were obtained at initial diagnosis, prior to any treatment.

The investigators amplified TCR beta CDR3 regions from RNA transcripts. The primer set for the first-round RT-PCR of the TCR CDR3 was HTBI. TCRdb called the multiplex PCR reads again in MiXCR, with one record for every CDR3 protein. Among around 34,000 distinct CDR3 sequences listed, 45% to 55% were seen once. The CDR3 runs 14 residues. Trimming removed 2 bases from V and 7 bases from J; junction bases left unmatched: 8. The gene calls are TRBV12-3 or TRBV12-4 and TRBJ2-7; 7 bases agree with TRBD2. Sequenced material: blood. This clonotype was sampled from a woman in her thirties or forties with Graves' ophthalmopathy. The CDR3 region has the DNA TGTGCCAGCAGTTTATCGGGGGGTACCGGGGAGCAGTACTTC. It translates to CASSLSGGTGEQYF.